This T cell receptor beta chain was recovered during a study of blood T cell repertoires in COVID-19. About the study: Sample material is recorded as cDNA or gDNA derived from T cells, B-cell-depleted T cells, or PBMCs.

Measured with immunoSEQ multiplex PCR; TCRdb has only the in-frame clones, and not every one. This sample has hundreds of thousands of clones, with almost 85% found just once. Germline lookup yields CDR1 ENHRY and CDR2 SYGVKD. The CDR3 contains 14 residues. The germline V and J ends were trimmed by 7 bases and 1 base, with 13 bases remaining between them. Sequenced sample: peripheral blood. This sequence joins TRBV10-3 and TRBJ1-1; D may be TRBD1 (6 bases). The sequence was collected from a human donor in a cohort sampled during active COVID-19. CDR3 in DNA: TGTGCCATCAACGTAGGGACAACGAACACTGAAGCTTTCTTT. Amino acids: CAINVGTTNTEAFF.